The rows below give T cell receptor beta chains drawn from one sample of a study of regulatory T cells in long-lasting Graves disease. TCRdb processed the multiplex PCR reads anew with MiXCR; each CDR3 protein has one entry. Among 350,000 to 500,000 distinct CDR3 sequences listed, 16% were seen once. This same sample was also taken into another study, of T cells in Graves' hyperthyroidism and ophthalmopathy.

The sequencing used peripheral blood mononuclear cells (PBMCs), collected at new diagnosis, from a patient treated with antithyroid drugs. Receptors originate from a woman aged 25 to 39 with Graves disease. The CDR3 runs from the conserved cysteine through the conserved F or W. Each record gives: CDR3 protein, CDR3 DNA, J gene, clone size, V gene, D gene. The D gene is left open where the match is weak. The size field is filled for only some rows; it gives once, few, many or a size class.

CDR3 protein: CASSRWTGGLTGELFF
CDR3 DNA: TGTGCCAGCAGTAGATGGACAGGGGGCCTCACCGGGGAGCTGTTTTTT
J gene: TRBJ2-2
clone size: few
V gene: TRBV12-3/TRBV12-4
D gene: TRBD1

CDR3 protein: CASSEVQFF
CDR3 DNA: TGTGCCAGCAGTGAAGTCCAGTTCTTC
J gene: TRBJ2-1
clone size: few
V gene: TRBV6-1
D gene: -

CDR3 protein: CASRSTRQLNTEAFF
CDR3 DNA: TGTGCCAGCCGCTCTACCCGACAGCTGAACACTGAAGCTTTCTTT
J gene: TRBJ1-1
clone size: many
V gene: TRBV18
D gene: -

CDR3 protein: CASSRYRKSSYNEQFF
CDR3 DNA: TGCGCCAGCAGCCGCTACAGGAAGAGCTCCTACAATGAGCAGTTCTTC
J gene: TRBJ2-1
clone size: few
V gene: TRBV4-3
D gene: -

CDR3 protein: CASSQGRVSGNTIYF
CDR3 DNA: TGTGCCAGCAGCCAAGGGAGGGTTTCGGGAAACACCATATATTTT
J gene: TRBJ1-3
clone size: -
V gene: TRBV14
D gene: -

CDR3 protein: CASSLGVSTDTQYF
CDR3 DNA: TGTGCCAGCAGCTTAGGAGTCAGCACAGATACGCAGTATTTT
J gene: TRBJ2-3
clone size: many
V gene: TRBV7-9
D gene: -

CDR3 protein: CASTTRTSGTTPGGIQYF
CDR3 DNA: TGTGCCAGCACAACCCGAACTAGCGGGACCACTCCGGGTGGCATTCAGTACTTC
J gene: TRBJ2-4
clone size: many
V gene: TRBV27
D gene: TRBD2

CDR3 protein: CASSQDTGTEVYF
CDR3 DNA: TGCGCCAGCAGCCAAGATACAGGTACGGAGGTGTACTTC
J gene: TRBJ2-7
clone size: -
V gene: TRBV4-1
D gene: -

CDR3 protein: CSVLAGGYNEQFF
CDR3 DNA: TGCAGCGTTTTAGCGGGCGGCTACAATGAGCAGTTCTTC
J gene: TRBJ2-1
clone size: few
V gene: TRBV29-1
D gene: TRBD2

CDR3 protein: CASSPLGAGPQPQHF
CDR3 DNA: TGTGCCAGTAGTCCCTTGGGGGCTGGGCCCCAGCCCCAGCATTTT
J gene: TRBJ1-5
clone size: many
V gene: TRBV19
D gene: -

CDR3 protein: CASSPPGRPVSYEQYF
CDR3 DNA: TGTGCCAGCAGCCCGCCCGGGAGGCCGGTCTCCTACGAGCAGTACTTC
J gene: TRBJ2-7
clone size: -
V gene: TRBV28
D gene: TRBD2

CDR3 protein: CASSPRQDIWYGYTF
CDR3 DNA: TGTGCCAGCAGCCCCCGACAGGATATTTGGTATGGCTACACCTTC
J gene: TRBJ1-2
clone size: many
V gene: TRBV7-9
D gene: -

CDR3 protein: CAWMWAGGLEQYF
CDR3 DNA: TGTGCCTGGATGTGGGCGGGAGGCCTCGAGCAGTACTTC
J gene: TRBJ2-7
clone size: many
V gene: TRBV30
D gene: TRBD2

CDR3 protein: CASSQVIAAYTPDPVSTDTQYF
CDR3 DNA: TGCGCCAGCAGCCAAGTGATAGCGGCCTATACACCCGACCCAGTTAGCACAGATACGCAGTATTTT
J gene: TRBJ2-3
clone size: few
V gene: TRBV4-3
D gene: -

CDR3 protein: CSAPGQGLGEQYF
CDR3 DNA: TGCAGTGCCCCGGGACAGGGTTTAGGCGAGCAGTACTTC
J gene: TRBJ2-7
clone size: many
V gene: TRBV20-1
D gene: TRBD1

CDR3 protein: CASSRLAASSSYNEQFF
CDR3 DNA: TGTGCCAGCAGCCGACTAGCGGCTTCGAGCTCCTACAATGAGCAGTTCTTC
J gene: TRBJ2-1
clone size: -
V gene: TRBV11-2
D gene: TRBD2

CDR3 protein: CASSRGYQGDTKNIQYF
CDR3 DNA: TGTGCCAGCAGTCGGGGTTATCAGGGAGATACCAAAAACATTCAGTACTTC
J gene: TRBJ2-4
clone size: few
V gene: TRBV12-3/TRBV12-4
D gene: -

CDR3 protein: CASSPGLTTYEQYF
CDR3 DNA: TGTGCCAGCAGCCCTGGACTGACGACCTACGAGCAGTACTTC
J gene: TRBJ2-7
clone size: many
V gene: TRBV3-1
D gene: -

CDR3 protein: CSATRLAGGHEQYF
CDR3 DNA: TGCAGTGCCACGAGACTAGCGGGAGGCCACGAGCAGTACTTC
J gene: TRBJ2-7
clone size: few
V gene: TRBV20-1
D gene: TRBD2

CDR3 protein: CASSLPRTGPLNYGYTF
CDR3 DNA: TGTGCCAGCAGTTTACCCCGGACAGGGCCACTCAACTATGGCTACACCTTC
J gene: TRBJ1-2
clone size: many
V gene: TRBV28
D gene: TRBD1

CDR3 protein: CASNRELYTEAFF
CDR3 DNA: TGTGCCAGCAACAGGGAGTTATACACTGAAGCTTTCTTT
J gene: TRBJ1-1
clone size: many
V gene: TRBV2
D gene: -

CDR3 protein: CASRPPGLAGGMDEQFF
CDR3 DNA: TGTGCCAGCAGACCTCCGGGACTAGCGGGAGGGATGGATGAGCAGTTCTTC
J gene: TRBJ2-1
clone size: many
V gene: TRBV28
D gene: TRBD2

CDR3 protein: CASSRGQGRYEQYF
CDR3 DNA: TGTGCCAGCAGCCGGGGACAGGGCCGCTACGAGCAGTACTTC
J gene: TRBJ2-7
clone size: many
V gene: TRBV13
D gene: TRBD1

CDR3 protein: CASSLGQGQDTQYF
CDR3 DNA: TGCGCCAGCAGCTTGGGACAGGGGCAAGATACGCAGTATTTT
J gene: TRBJ2-3
clone size: many
V gene: TRBV5-1
D gene: TRBD1

CDR3 protein: CSVGQGSYEQYF
CDR3 DNA: TGCAGCGTTGGACAGGGCTCCTACGAGCAGTACTTC
J gene: TRBJ2-7
clone size: many
V gene: TRBV29-1
D gene: TRBD1

CDR3 protein: CSASGDTHYNEQFF
CDR3 DNA: TGCAGTGCTAGTGGGGACACCCACTACAATGAGCAGTTCTTC
J gene: TRBJ2-1
clone size: few
V gene: TRBV20-1
D gene: -

CDR3 protein: CASSFLPLGVSTDTQYF
CDR3 DNA: TGTGCCAGCAGTTTTCTTCCGCTCGGGGTTTCCACAGATACGCAGTATTTT
J gene: TRBJ2-3
clone size: many
V gene: TRBV27
D gene: -

CDR3 protein: CASGGEQYF
CDR3 DNA: TGTGCCAGCGGGGGGGAGCAGTACTTC
J gene: TRBJ2-7
clone size: many
V gene: TRBV28
D gene: -

CDR3 protein: CASSISSGSPNTGELFF
CDR3 DNA: TGCGCCAGCAGCATCTCTAGCGGGAGCCCGAACACCGGGGAGCTGTTTTTT
J gene: TRBJ2-2
clone size: few
V gene: TRBV5-1
D gene: TRBD2

CDR3 protein: CASSLDQLLDEQFF
CDR3 DNA: TGTGCCAGCAGCTTAGATCAACTGCTTGATGAGCAGTTCTTC
J gene: TRBJ2-1
clone size: many
V gene: TRBV11-2
D gene: -

CDR3 protein: CASSPPGLAGAADTQYF
CDR3 DNA: TGTGCCAGCAGCCCTCCGGGACTAGCGGGAGCAGCAGATACGCAGTATTTT
J gene: TRBJ2-3
clone size: -
V gene: TRBV7-3
D gene: TRBD2

CDR3 protein: CASSWGTYNQPQHF
CDR3 DNA: TGTGCCAGCAGTTGGGGCACTTACAATCAGCCCCAGCATTTT
J gene: TRBJ1-5
clone size: few
V gene: TRBV6-2/TRBV6-3
D gene: -

CDR3 protein: CASSLDGTMNTEAFF
CDR3 DNA: TGTGCCAGCAGCTTAGACGGGACCATGAACACTGAAGCTTTCTTT
J gene: TRBJ1-1
clone size: many
V gene: TRBV7-8
D gene: -

CDR3 protein: CASSYSLAGPYNEQFF
CDR3 DNA: TGTGCCAGCAGTTATTCCCTAGCGGGACCCTACAATGAGCAGTTCTTC
J gene: TRBJ2-1
clone size: -
V gene: TRBV6-5
D gene: TRBD2

CDR3 protein: CSASPDRLDNEQFF
CDR3 DNA: TGCAGTGCTAGCCCGGACAGACTAGACAATGAGCAGTTCTTC
J gene: TRBJ2-1
clone size: many
V gene: TRBV20-1
D gene: -

CDR3 protein: CASSPPLVSPQETQYF
CDR3 DNA: TGTGCCAGCAGCCCCCCGCTCGTGTCCCCGCAAGAGACCCAGTACTTC
J gene: TRBJ2-5
clone size: many
V gene: TRBV3-1
D gene: -

CDR3 protein: CASRTGQVINAFF
CDR3 DNA: TGTGCCAGCAGAACGGGACAGGTGATTAATGCTTTCTTT
J gene: TRBJ1-1
clone size: many
V gene: TRBV28
D gene: TRBD1

CDR3 protein: CASSPPPERASYEQYF
CDR3 DNA: TGTGCCAGCAGTCCACCCCCCGAGCGGGCCTCCTACGAGCAGTACTTC
J gene: TRBJ2-7
clone size: many
V gene: TRBV6-2/TRBV6-3
D gene: -

CDR3 protein: CASSFMRRTPSYEQYF
CDR3 DNA: TGTGCCAGCAGCTTTATGCGCCGGACTCCCTCCTACGAGCAGTACTTC
J gene: TRBJ2-7
clone size: -
V gene: TRBV11-2
D gene: -

CDR3 protein: CASSGPGEGAGELFF
CDR3 DNA: TGTGCCAGCAGTGGGCCGGGAGAAGGCGCCGGGGAGCTGTTTTTT
J gene: TRBJ2-2
clone size: -
V gene: TRBV28
D gene: -

CDR3 protein: CASSLGQGESYEQYF
CDR3 DNA: TGTGCCAGCAGTTTGGGACAGGGGGAGTCCTACGAGCAGTACTTC
J gene: TRBJ2-7
clone size: -
V gene: TRBV12-3/TRBV12-4
D gene: TRBD1

CDR3 protein: CASSFGKDTQYF
CDR3 DNA: TGTGCCAGCAGCTTTGGGAAGGATACGCAGTATTTT
J gene: TRBJ2-3
clone size: few
V gene: TRBV7-6
D gene: -

CDR3 protein: CASSLMGLAGQSSYEQYF
CDR3 DNA: TGTGCCAGCAGCTTAATGGGACTAGCGGGACAGAGCTCCTACGAGCAGTACTTC
J gene: TRBJ2-7
clone size: many
V gene: TRBV7-9
D gene: TRBD2

CDR3 protein: CASSDRGLRETQYF
CDR3 DNA: TGTGCCAGCAGTGACAGGGGGCTACGGGAGACCCAGTACTTC
J gene: TRBJ2-5
clone size: many
V gene: TRBV28
D gene: TRBD1

CDR3 protein: CASRMARSEQYF
CDR3 DNA: TGTGCCAGCCGAATGGCGCGGAGCGAGCAGTACTTC
J gene: TRBJ2-7
clone size: -
V gene: TRBV6-1
D gene: -

CDR3 protein: CASNTRGPNNEQFF
CDR3 DNA: TGTGCCAGCAACACAAGGGGACCCAACAATGAGCAGTTCTTC
J gene: TRBJ2-1
clone size: many
V gene: TRBV27
D gene: -

CDR3 protein: CASSHPGGGTEAFF
CDR3 DNA: TGCGCCAGCAGCCACCCCGGGGGTGGCACTGAAGCTTTCTTT
J gene: TRBJ1-1
clone size: few
V gene: TRBV4-1
D gene: -

CDR3 protein: CASSRSNLGPTDTQYF
CDR3 DNA: TGTGCCAGCAGCCGGAGTAATTTAGGACCCACAGATACGCAGTATTTT
J gene: TRBJ2-3
clone size: -
V gene: TRBV3-1
D gene: -

CDR3 protein: CASLRWAGRASGSVPDTQYF
CDR3 DNA: TGTGCCAGTCTACGGTGGGCAGGGCGAGCTAGCGGGAGTGTACCAGATACGCAGTATTTT
J gene: TRBJ2-3
clone size: -
V gene: TRBV6-1
D gene: TRBD2

CDR3 protein: CASSPRVAGVRVKNIQYF
CDR3 DNA: TGTGCCAGCAGCCCACGAGTAGCGGGAGTGAGAGTCAAAAACATTCAGTACTTC
J gene: TRBJ2-4
clone size: few
V gene: TRBV6-1
D gene: TRBD2

CDR3 protein: CASSLGRKEQFF
CDR3 DNA: TGTGCCAGCAGTTTGGGCCGAAAGGAGCAGTTCTTC
J gene: TRBJ2-1
clone size: -
V gene: TRBV12-3/TRBV12-4
D gene: -

CDR3 protein: CSTKTGILDTQYF
CDR3 DNA: TGCAGTACCAAAACAGGGATCCTAGATACGCAGTATTTT
J gene: TRBJ2-3
clone size: few
V gene: TRBV20-1
D gene: -

CDR3 protein: CASRLTGGDEQYF
CDR3 DNA: TGTGCCAGCAGATTGACAGGAGGGGACGAGCAGTACTTC
J gene: TRBJ2-7
clone size: many
V gene: TRBV28
D gene: -

CDR3 protein: CASSRTGVSSYEQYF
CDR3 DNA: TGTGCCAGCAGTCGGACAGGGGTAAGCTCCTACGAGCAGTACTTC
J gene: TRBJ2-7
clone size: many
V gene: TRBV12-3/TRBV12-4
D gene: TRBD1

CDR3 protein: CASSPGPNTGELFF
CDR3 DNA: TGTGCCAGCAGTCCGGGCCCAAACACCGGGGAGCTGTTTTTT
J gene: TRBJ2-2
clone size: many
V gene: TRBV28
D gene: -

CDR3 protein: CASSSSPATGGFGDTQYF
CDR3 DNA: TGTGCCAGCAGTTCCTCGCCAGCAACGGGAGGGTTCGGCGATACGCAGTATTTT
J gene: TRBJ2-3
clone size: many
V gene: TRBV6-4
D gene: TRBD2

CDR3 protein: CASSPRDRSYEQYF
CDR3 DNA: TGCGCCAGCAGCCCCCGGGACAGGTCCTACGAGCAGTACTTC
J gene: TRBJ2-7
clone size: many
V gene: TRBV7-9
D gene: TRBD1

CDR3 protein: CASSLGQGYGETQYF
CDR3 DNA: TGTGCCAGCAGCTTGGGACAGGGGTACGGAGAGACCCAGTACTTC
J gene: TRBJ2-5
clone size: many
V gene: TRBV7-2
D gene: TRBD1

CDR3 protein: CAGSCPQGSARLNEQFF
CDR3 DNA: TGTGCCGGCAGCTGTCCCCAGGGTAGCGCACGTTTGAATGAGCAGTTCTTC
J gene: TRBJ2-1
clone size: many
V gene: TRBV11-3
D gene: -

CDR3 protein: CASSESGGTSYNEQFF
CDR3 DNA: TGTGCCAGCAGTGAAAGTGGGGGGACCTCCTACAATGAGCAGTTCTTC
J gene: TRBJ2-1
clone size: many
V gene: TRBV2
D gene: -